A selection of T cell receptor beta chains follows, all from one sample in a study of T cell responses to AZD1222 COVID-19 vaccine. The repertoire was sequenced with immunoSEQ multiplex PCR; TCRdb's copy has only in-frame clones and lacks some. The sample contains roughly 150,000 clones, about 91% of which appear only once. Sequencing used peripheral blood, obtained on day 0 of AZD1222 vaccination. These TCRs come from an adult in good health. The conserved cysteine and the conserved F or W are not part of the CDR3 here. The D gene is left open where the match is weak.

d_call,v_call,cdr3_aa
TRBD2,TRBV25-1,ASSELRRLAGVGELF
-,TRBV19,ATKFRGDTYNEQF
-,TRBV9,ASSVAGLNEQF
-,TRBV28,ASGRGEVYNSPLH
-,TRBV4-1,ASSQDSVPRGYT
-,TRBV7-9,ASSPLGSKNTEAF
TRBD1,TRBV30,AWSVGQGVYNEQF
TRBD1,TRBV28,ASSFSGGLQPQH
TRBD2,TRBV30,AWSSGGRETQY
TRBD1,TRBV7-9,ASSPGTGGAKGYT
-,TRBV16,ASSRRTAYEQY
TRBD1,TRBV30,AWSLTGGAF
TRBD1,TRBV19,ASSIQGVGPYEQY
-,TRBV4-1,ASSQVFSGLLSYNEQF
-,TRBV4-1,ASSQLREWAPNSPLH
-,TRBV15,ATSRGTHQPQH
-,TRBV7-2,ASSSFLAPTQY
-,TRBV18,ASSPLRGDGQPQH
-,TRBV7-9,ASSLAGDLHYGYT
TRBD1,TRBV9,ASSPDRADQPQH
TRBD1,TRBV5-1,ASSLWQQGTTNEKLF
-,TRBV7-8,ASSSTFSGNTIY
-,TRBV7-9,ATEGGDTQY
-,TRBV10-3,AISEVEGQSYGYT
-,TRBV11-2,ASSPPAGGALGQY
-,TRBV30,AWATGVEQF
-,TRBV5-1,ASSLGASRNTGELF
TRBD1,TRBV5-1,ASSLAVGAGGANSPLH
-,TRBV19,ASSIARDIGNTEAF
TRBD1,TRBV19,ASSQRTGGGNQPQH
TRBD2,TRBV4-2,ASSPHPGLAGGHTYEQY
-,TRBV2,ASSSRGPSTYEQY
-,TRBV24-1,ATSDFAATDTQY
TRBD2,TRBV4-3,ASSQGEWTSGYEQY
-,TRBV27,ASSFSRDGNIQY
-,TRBV27,ASSSPQGRGYT
-,TRBV30,AWRRQGTTYEQY
TRBD2,TRBV24-1,ATSLAGTPGSGANVLT
TRBD2,TRBV9,ASSVGTSARYEQY
-,TRBV7-8,ASRPGGGYGYT
-,TRBV21-1,ASSQQGSGNQPQH
TRBD1,TRBV28,ASSLEAGTGPSGANVLT
TRBD2,TRBV7-3,ASSLGLAGVNEQF